Listed below are T cell receptor beta chains from one sample, sequenced in a study of blood T cell repertoires in COVID-19. The table came from immunoSEQ multiplex PCR; TCRdb's copy has only in-frame clones and leaves some out. The repertoire includes roughly 130,000 clones, over 60% of them detected once, and roughly 15% sits in the top ten. The sample was peripheral blood. The receptors were gathered from a man over 45 with acute or convalescent COVID-19. Each CDR3 is given without its conserved first and last residue. The D gene is left open where the match is weak. Some rows mark clone size as missing; the rest say once, few, many or name a class of expanded clone.

CDR3 protein,V gene,J gene,clone size,D gene
ASSPGHRSVNEQF,TRBV7-6,TRBJ2-1,NA,NA
SASSGAGTDTQY,TRBV20-1,TRBJ2-3,NA,TRBD2
ASSATRGEGKLF,TRBV6-5,TRBJ1-4,NA,NA
ASSPDRGDEKLF,TRBV7-9,TRBJ1-4,once,TRBD1
ASSDRKDNVGDTQY,TRBV10-1,TRBJ2-3,NA,NA
ASSSITGTYEQY,TRBV7-3,TRBJ2-7,NA,NA
AIVRDRGQTGELF,TRBV15,TRBJ2-2,NA,TRBD1
ASSFGTEGYQPQH,TRBV5-6,TRBJ1-5,NA,TRBD1
ASSWDRGAGNTIY,TRBV7-2,TRBJ1-3,NA,TRBD1
ASRSLLRGVYNEQF,TRBV27,TRBJ2-1,NA,NA
ASSLALPGQDTEAF,TRBV5-1,TRBJ1-1,NA,TRBD1
ASSLAGGTGVGTQY,TRBV5-1,TRBJ2-5,NA,TRBD1
ASSLNVGAVGGGTEAF,TRBV7-2,TRBJ1-1,NA,NA
ASSIVFRGTSGNTIY,TRBV19,TRBJ1-3,NA,NA
ASSRGQSSTDTQY,TRBV5-4,TRBJ2-3,NA,TRBD1
ASSVTRQGPNNEQF,TRBV5-1,TRBJ2-1,NA,TRBD1
ASTVTGLGSPLH,TRBV19,TRBJ1-6,few,NA
ASSPGGGGNTEAF,TRBV18,TRBJ1-1,NA,NA
ASSLFRGSYNEQF,TRBV7-2,TRBJ2-1,NA,NA
AWSRGNSPLH,TRBV30,TRBJ1-6,NA,NA
ASSQAGGANEKLF,TRBV4-1,TRBJ1-4,NA,TRBD1
SVEGQGNTEAF,TRBV29-1,TRBJ1-1,few,NA
ASSIRGTGTLQETQY,TRBV19,TRBJ2-5,NA,TRBD1
ASSGQGTPEAF,TRBV9,TRBJ1-1,NA,TRBD1
ASSFGQGDGNTIY,TRBV7-9,TRBJ1-3,NA,TRBD1
ASSEQGVLNTGELF,TRBV27,TRBJ2-2,NA,TRBD1
ASSLGTSGGPQETQY,TRBV11-3,TRBJ2-5,few,TRBD2
ASSAGSGAAEAF,TRBV10-1,TRBJ1-1,NA,NA
ASSPSVAGGQETQY,TRBV5-1,TRBJ2-5,NA,TRBD2
ASSEAWQGNGYT,TRBV6-1,TRBJ1-2,NA,NA
ASSTSGQGQPQH,TRBV19,TRBJ1-5,NA,TRBD1
SGRTGGETQY,TRBV29-1,TRBJ2-5,NA,TRBD1
ASKQGTGELF,TRBV19,TRBJ2-2,NA,TRBD1
ASSPPAGGNSPLH,TRBV18,TRBJ1-6,NA,NA
ASSIQGSDYGYT,TRBV5-1,TRBJ1-2,NA,TRBD1
ASSVQQDIYSEQF,TRBV9,TRBJ2-1,NA,NA
ASSNRGYGELF,TRBV12-3/TRBV12-4,TRBJ2-2,NA,TRBD1
ASSGDRDTGELF,TRBV2,TRBJ2-2,NA,TRBD1
ASSTKQGSGETQY,TRBV5-1,TRBJ2-5,NA,TRBD1
ASSFTGLDSPLH,TRBV3-1/TRBV3-2,TRBJ1-6,NA,NA
ASSSTGDDEKLF,TRBV5-1,TRBJ1-4,NA,TRBD1
ASSDRTGQTDTQY,TRBV5-4,TRBJ2-3,NA,TRBD1
ASSEGEGVGYT,TRBV10-2,TRBJ1-2,NA,NA
ASGGQGNYGYT,TRBV4-2,TRBJ1-2,NA,TRBD1
ASSQHGQAGPRGNTIY,TRBV4-1,TRBJ1-3,NA,NA